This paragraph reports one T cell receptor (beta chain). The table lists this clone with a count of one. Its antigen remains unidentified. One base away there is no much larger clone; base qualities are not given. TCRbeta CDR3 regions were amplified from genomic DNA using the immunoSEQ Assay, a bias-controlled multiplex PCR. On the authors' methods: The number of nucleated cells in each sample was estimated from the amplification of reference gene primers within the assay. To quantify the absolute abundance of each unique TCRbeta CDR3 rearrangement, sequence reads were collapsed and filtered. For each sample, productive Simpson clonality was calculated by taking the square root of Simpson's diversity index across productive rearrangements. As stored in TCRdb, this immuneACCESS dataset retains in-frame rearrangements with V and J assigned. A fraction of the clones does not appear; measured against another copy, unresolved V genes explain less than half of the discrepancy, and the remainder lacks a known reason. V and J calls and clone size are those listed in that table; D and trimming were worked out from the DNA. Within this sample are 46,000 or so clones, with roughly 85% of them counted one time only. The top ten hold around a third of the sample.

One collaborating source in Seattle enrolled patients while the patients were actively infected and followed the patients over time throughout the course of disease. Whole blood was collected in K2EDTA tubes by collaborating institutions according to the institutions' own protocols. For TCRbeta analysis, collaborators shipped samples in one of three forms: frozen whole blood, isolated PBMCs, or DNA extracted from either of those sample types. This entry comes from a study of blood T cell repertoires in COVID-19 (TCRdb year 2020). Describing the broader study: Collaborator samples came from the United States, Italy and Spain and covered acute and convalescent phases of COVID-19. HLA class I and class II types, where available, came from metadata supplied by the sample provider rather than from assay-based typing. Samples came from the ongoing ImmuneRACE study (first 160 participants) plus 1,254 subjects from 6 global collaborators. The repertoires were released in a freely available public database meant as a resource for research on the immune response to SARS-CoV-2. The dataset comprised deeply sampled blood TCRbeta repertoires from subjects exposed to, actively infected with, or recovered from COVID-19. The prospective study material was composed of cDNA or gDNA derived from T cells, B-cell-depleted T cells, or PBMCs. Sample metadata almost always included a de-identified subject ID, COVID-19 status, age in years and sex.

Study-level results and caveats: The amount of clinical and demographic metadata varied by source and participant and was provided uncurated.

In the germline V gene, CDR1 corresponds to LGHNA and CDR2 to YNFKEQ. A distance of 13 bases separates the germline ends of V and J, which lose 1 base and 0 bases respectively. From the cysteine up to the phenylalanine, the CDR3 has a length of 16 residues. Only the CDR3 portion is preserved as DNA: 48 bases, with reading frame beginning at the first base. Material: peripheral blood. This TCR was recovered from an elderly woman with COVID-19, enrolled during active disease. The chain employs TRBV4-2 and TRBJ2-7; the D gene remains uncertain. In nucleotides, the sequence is TGTGCCAGCAGCCAAGGGTCAGGCCTGAGCTCCTACGAGCAGTACTTC. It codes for CASSQGSGLSSYEQYF.